The entry that follows covers one T cell receptor beta chain sequence. The V gene end was trimmed by 0 bases and the J gene end by 1 base; junction bases not matched to a gene: 2. This CDR3 is built from 16 residues. Germline CDR1 and CDR2: SNHLY and FYNNEI. As processed by the authors: Reference gene primer amplification gave estimated nucleated cell counts. The repertoire was sequenced with immunoSEQ multiplex PCR; TCRdb's copy has only in-frame clones and lacks some. V, J and clone size reflect that table, while D and trimming were determined from the DNA. The sample holds under 200,000 clones, 65% to 85% seen once. This sample stems from a study of blood T cell repertoires in COVID-19. Across the study: Collection of acute and convalescent COVID-19 samples took place in the United States, Italy and Spain. The analysed material was cDNA or gDNA that came from T cells, B-cell-depleted T cells, or PBMCs.

The chain has TRBV2 and TRBJ2-3, with 9 bases aligning to TRBD2. This TCR was recovered from a human donor with acute or convalescent COVID-19. The donor label of this sample is uncertain. Sequenced sample: peripheral blood. The CDR3 spells CASSEAVAGGTDTQYF. The CDR3, as DNA: TGTGCCAGCAGTGAAGCGGTAGCGGGGGGCACAGATACGCAGTATTTT.